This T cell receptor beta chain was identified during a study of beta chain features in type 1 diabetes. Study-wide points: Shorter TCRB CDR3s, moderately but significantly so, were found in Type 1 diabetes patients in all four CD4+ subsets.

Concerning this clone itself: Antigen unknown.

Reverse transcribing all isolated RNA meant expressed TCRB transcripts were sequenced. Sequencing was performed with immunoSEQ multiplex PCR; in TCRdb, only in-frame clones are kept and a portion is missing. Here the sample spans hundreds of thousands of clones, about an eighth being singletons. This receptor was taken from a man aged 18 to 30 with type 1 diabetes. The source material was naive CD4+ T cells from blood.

The CDR3: CSVGTVLRDEQYF. CDR3 in DNA: TGCAGCGTTGGGACGGTCCTCAGGGACGAGCAGTACTTC. This chain joins TRBV29-1 and TRBJ2-7; possible D gene TRBD1, 5 bases. The CDR3 runs 13 residues. Trimming removed 4 bases at V and 5 bases at J, with 15 bases between. The germline V gene encodes CDR1 SQVTM and CDR2 ANQGSEA.